The present TCR beta chain was sequenced within a study of T cells after posttransplantation cyclophosphamide. A marrow graft followed busulfan-fludarabine conditioning, with cyclophosphamide on days +3 and +4. Using immunoSEQ multiplex PCR, the repertoire was profiled, and TCRdb retains in-frame clones only, with some absent. The sample contains about 12,000 clones, none occurring once; roughly 26% lies in the top ten. This clone appeared a few times. The CDR3 length is 16 residues. Germline CDR1 KGHSH, CDR2 LQKENI. Germline trimming cut 4 bases from V and 1 base from J; bases unmatched to any gene: 7.

Specimen: PBMCs, collected after allogeneic stem cell transplant with posttransplant cyclophosphamide. This sequence was found in a female patient aged 40 to 50 who received an allogeneic stem cell transplant from an unrelated donor, was CMV-positive, and had acute GVHD only. Some T cells could come from the graft donor. This sequence joins TRBV18 and TRBJ2-3; 8 positions agree with TRBD2. CDR3 amino acids: CASSHAGTRGTDTQYF. The CDR3 DNA reads TGTGCCAGCTCACATGCCGGGACTAGGGGCACAGATACGCAGTATTTT. The full variable domain, in which reference TRBV18 and TRBJ2-3 provide the parts outside the CDR3, is NAGVMQNPRHLVRRRGQEARLRCSPMKGHSHVYWYRQLPEEGLKFMVYLQKENIIDESGMPKERFSAEFPKEGPSILRIQQVVRGDSAAYFCASSHAGTRGTDTQYFGPGTRLTVL.